This is a list of T cell receptor beta chains from one sample in a study of Graves' ophthalmopathy and Graves' hyperthyroidism. MiXCR, applied by TCRdb to the multiplex PCR reads, yields one record per CDR3 protein. The data show around 1,000,000 distinct CDR3 sequences, 35% to 40% seen once. Source material: peripheral blood or thyroid tissue (not recorded which). These receptors all stem from an adult man with Graves' hyperthyroidism. The CDR3 runs from the conserved cysteine through the conserved F or W. The D gene is left open where the match is weak. Not all rows give a size; the values are once, few, many and, for expanded clones, a class.

>TRBJ1-2|TRBV7-8|.|many
TGTGCCAGCAGCTTATCCCACAAACAGGGTTTCGGCTACACCTTC
CASSLSHKQGFGYTF
>TRBJ1-5|TRBV15|TRBD1|.
TGTGCCACCAGAGGTTGGGACAGGGGGCCGGAGACCCAGCATTTT
CATRGWDRGPETQHF
>TRBJ1-1|TRBV9|TRBD1|few
TGTGCCAGCAGCGCCCGATCCGGGACAGGGTTCACTGAAGCTTTCTTT
CASSARSGTGFTEAFF
>TRBJ2-7|TRBV7-2|TRBD1|.
TGTGCCAGCAGCTTAGCTGACAGGGGTCCCAACGAGCAGTACTTC
CASSLADRGPNEQYF
>TRBJ2-7|TRBV6-2/TRBV6-3|.|.
TGTGCCAGCAGTTACTGGACCGAAGGGGGCTACGAGCAGTACTTC
CASSYWTEGGYEQYF
>TRBJ1-6|TRBV4-3|.|many
TGCGCCAGCAGCCAAGGGGCAGGCCAGGGTTCACCCCTCCACTTT
CASSQGAGQGSPLHF
>TRBJ2-7|TRBV4-1|TRBD1|.
TGCGCCAGCAGCCAAGTAGGGACAGGAGAGTACGAGCAGTACTTC
CASSQVGTGEYEQYF
>TRBJ2-7|TRBV5-1|.|.
TGCGCCAGCAGCTTGGTTCAGGGGATCGACGAGCAGTACTTC
CASSLVQGIDEQYF
>TRBJ1-5|TRBV24-1|TRBD1|.
TGTGCCAGCAGATACCAGGGGGCCGGTAGCAATCAGCCCCAGCATTTT
CASRYQGAGSNQPQHF
>TRBJ2-7|TRBV2|.|.
TGTGCCAGCCTAAGCAGGGCCGGAGAGCAGTACTTC
CASLSRAGEQYF
>TRBJ2-7|TRBV19|.|many
TGTGCCAGTAGTATAGATCGGAACAGCTACGAGCAGTACTTC
CASSIDRNSYEQYF
>TRBJ1-3|TRBV2|.|once
TGTGCCAGCCTCTTGACCGGAGGATACACCATATATTTT
CASLLTGGYTIYF
>TRBJ2-5|TRBV10-2|.|.
TGCGCCAGCAGTGTCAGGAACACTGAAGCTTTCCGAGAGACCCAGTACTTC
CASSVRNTEAFRETQYF
>TRBJ2-7|TRBV9|.|few
TGTGCCAGCAGCCCCCGGGTGAACTCCTACGAGCAGTACTTC
CASSPRVNSYEQYF
>TRBJ1-2|TRBV7-2|.|.
TGTGCCAGCAGCCCCGATACCCAATATGGCTACACCTTC
CASSPDTQYGYTF
>TRBJ2-7|TRBV29-1|.|many
TGCAGCGCCGCGCAGGGGATCGCCTACGAGCAGTACTTC
CSAAQGIAYEQYF
>TRBJ2-4|TRBV11-2|.|.
TGTGCCAGCAGCTGGGGGACCAGTCTCAACATTCAGTACTTC
CASSWGTSLNIQYF
>TRBJ2-5|TRBV10-3|.|few
TGTGCCATCAGTATCGGAGAGCTGGAGACCCAGTACTTC
CAISIGELETQYF
>TRBJ2-7|TRBV29-1|.|.
TGCAGCGTGCGGCGGAGGTCCTACGAGCAGTACTTC
CSVRRRSYEQYF
>TRBJ1-4|TRBV3-1|.|.
TGCGCCAGCAACCAAGGAGAGCCACGAGGACCTGGGGAAAAACTGTTTTTT
CASNQGEPRGPGEKLFF
>TRBJ1-5|TRBV12-3/TRBV12-4|.|few
TGTGCCAGCAGTTGGGGCCTGCCCGCGCGGCAGCCCCAGCATTTT
CASSWGLPARQPQHF
>TRBJ2-7|TRBV20-1|TRBD2|.
TGCAGTGCTCGTAGCGGGAGTCAAGGCGAGCAGTACTTC
CSARSGSQGEQYF
>TRBJ2-5|TRBV29-1|.|.
TGCAGCGTCAAGGGGGGGGCGCTTGAGCCCCAGTACTTC
CSVKGGALEPQYF
>TRBJ1-1|TRBV7-9|TRBD1|many
TGTGCCAGCAGCTTCTCGATGACAGGGAGGTTGAACACTGAAGCTTTCTTT
CASSFSMTGRLNTEAFF
>TRBJ1-1|TRBV12-3/TRBV12-4|.|many
TGTGCCAGCAGTTTAGTCAAGAACACTGAAGCTTTCTTT
CASSLVKNTEAFF
>TRBJ2-5|TRBV12-3/TRBV12-4|.|many
TGTGCCAGCAGCACGTCCCCCGAGACCCAGTACTTC
CASSTSPETQYF
>TRBJ2-7|TRBV10-3|.|.
TGTGCCATCATGGCGTCGGGGGACGAGCAGTACTTC
CAIMASGDEQYF
>TRBJ2-7|TRBV29-1|.|many
TGCAGCGTTGCTAGCCCACACGGTTACGAGCAGTACTTC
CSVASPHGYEQYF
>TRBJ2-7|TRBV10-3|.|.
TGTGCCATCAGTGAGTCGAAGGGAAAAGAGCAGTACTTC
CAISESKGKEQYF
>TRBJ2-5|TRBV20-1|TRBD1|.
TGCAGTGCACCGACAGGGGCAAATCAAGAGACCCAGTACTTC
CSAPTGANQETQYF
>TRBJ1-5|TRBV24-1|.|many
TGTGCCACCAGTGCTCGGGGGGGGAGCAATCAGCCCCAGCATTTT
CATSARGGSNQPQHF
>TRBJ2-5|TRBV20-1|.|few
TGCAGTGCTGGCGACCCCAGGGGAAACTTCCAAGAGACCCAGTACTTC
CSAGDPRGNFQETQYF
>TRBJ2-5|TRBV5-6|.|.
TGTGCCAGCAGCTCCACGACAGCTACCTTCCTGCCGACCCAGTACTTC
CASSSTTATFLPTQYF
>TRBJ2-6|TRBV15|.|.
TGTGCCACCAGCGGAGAATCGGGTAGAGATCACGTCCTGACTTTC
CATSGESGRDHVLTF
>TRBJ2-2|TRBV7-3|.|.
TGTGCCAGCAGCTTAATCGGAGTGAGCACCGGGGAGCTGTTTTTT
CASSLIGVSTGELFF
>TRBJ2-7|TRBV20-1|TRBD1|many
TGCAGTGCTAAACCCCGAGACAGGGTTTTCCACGAGCAGTACTTC
CSAKPRDRVFHEQYF
>TRBJ1-1|TRBV10-3|TRBD1|.
TGTGCCATCAGTGAGTCTACAGGGGGGGCAGGTGAAGCTTTCTTT
CAISESTGGAGEAFF
>TRBJ1-1|TRBV6-5|.|many
TGTGCCAGCAGTTACTCGGGGGTACCGAGGACTGAAGCTTTCTTT
CASSYSGVPRTEAFF
>TRBJ1-5|TRBV11-2|.|.
TGTGCCAGCAGCCCTGGGACACCGCCCTACGAGCATTTT
CASSPGTPPYEHF
>TRBJ1-1|TRBV11-1|.|.
TGTGCCAGCAGCTTAGCGGGAAATCAGGCATTT
CASSLAGNQAF
>TRBJ1-2|TRBV29-1|.|.
TGCAGCGAACAGGGAGGGAACTATGGCTACACCTTC
CSEQGGNYGYTF
>TRBJ1-1|TRBV7-2|TRBD1|few
TGTGCCAGCACCGAACCTCAGGGGGCCACTGAAGCTTTCTTT
CASTEPQGATEAFF
>TRBJ2-5|TRBV7-2|TRBD2|.
TGTGCCAGCAGCCTAAACACGGGACTAGCGGGAGCAGAGACCCAGTACTTC
CASSLNTGLAGAETQYF
>TRBJ2-5|TRBV3-1|TRBD2|.
TGTGCCAGCAGCCGGAGCGGGAGGCAAGAGACCCAGTACTTC
CASSRSGRQETQYF
>TRBJ1-6|TRBV7-2|.|few
TGTGCCAGCAGCTTCGCCAGAAATTCACCCCTCCACTTT
CASSFARNSPLHF
>TRBJ2-2|TRBV14|.|many
TGTGCCAGCAGCCCTTACACCGGGGAGCTGTTTTTT
CASSPYTGELFF
>TRBJ1-5|TRBV19|.|few
TGTGCTCCGGCCGGGGGGAAGGAAAATCAGCCCCAGCATTTT
CAPAGGKENQPQHF
>TRBJ2-5|TRBV5-5|.|few
TGCGCCAGCAGCCAACACGACACCCAAGAGACCCAGTACTTC
CASSQHDTQETQYF
>TRBJ2-5|TRBV12-3/TRBV12-4|.|.
TGTGCCACCAGGTCCGGGCCGCAAGAGACCCAGTACTTC
CATRSGPQETQYF
>TRBJ1-1|TRBV5-6|TRBD1|few
TGTGCCAGCAGCCTCAGACTTATACCGGGACAGGGTTATGAAGCTTTCTTT
CASSLRLIPGQGYEAFF
>TRBJ2-2|TRBV9|TRBD1|few
TGTGCCAGTACCGGGACAGGGGAGGCCGGGGAGCTGTTTTTT
CASTGTGEAGELFF
>TRBJ1-4|TRBV10-2|TRBD1|many
TGCGCCAGCTGTACAGGGGGCACGAATGAAAAACTGTTTTTT
CASCTGGTNEKLFF
>TRBJ1-5|TRBV6-2/TRBV6-3|TRBD1|.
TGTGCCAGCAGCCGTCACAGGGGGAGCTCGGATCAGCCCCAGCATTTT
CASSRHRGSSDQPQHF
>TRBJ2-7|TRBV7-9|.|.
TGTGCCAGCAGCCCACCCGGGGCAACGGGCGAGCAGTACTTC
CASSPPGATGEQYF